These 10 T cell receptor beta chains were all obtained from the same sample, sequenced in a study of blood T cell repertoires in COVID-19. Clones were read by immunoSEQ multiplex PCR, and TCRdb kept only the in-frame ones, dropping some. This table holds roughly 83,000 clones, around nine tenths found once. Sequencing input: peripheral blood. The receptors were gathered from an elderly man with active or convalescent COVID-19.

The gene calls are TRBV30 and TRBJ1-4; no clear D. The CDR3 runs to 15 residues. V lost 1 base to trimming and J lost 7 bases, with 16 bases between them. CDR1 and CDR2 from the germline V gene are GTSNPN and SVGIG (reference sequence). The DNA for the CDR3 is TGTGCCTGGAGTGGGATCAGGCGGGTCGGTGAAAAACTGTTTTTT. Protein: CAWSGIRRVGEKLFF.

This chain links TRBV27 with TRBJ1-5, with TRBD1 matching 11 bases. Germline CDR1 and CDR2: MNHEY and SMNVEV (reference sequence). This CDR3 spans 15 amino acids. V was pared by 3 bases and J by 11 bases, with 9 bases of the junction left unmatched. DNA of the CDR3: TGTGCCAGCAGTTTCGGAGGACAGGGGGCGAGGACCCAGCATTTT. Translation gives CASSFGGQGARTQHF.

This chain uses TRBV18 with TRBJ1-1; the D gene is possibly TRBD1 (5 bases). The CDR3 sequence is 14 residues long. The V end was cut by 0 bases, the J end by 6 bases, with 11 bases between. Germline V CDR1 and CDR2: KGHSH, LQKENI. CDR3 sequence reads: CASSPPPGGSEAFF. The CDR3, as DNA: TGTGCCAGCTCACCACCCCCGGGGGGATCTGAAGCTTTCTTT. The full variable domain, with the rest looked up from reference TRBV18 and TRBJ1-1, is NAGVMQNPRHLVRRRGQEARLRCSPMKGHSHVYWYRQLPEEGLKFMVYLQKENIIDESGMPKERFSAEFPKEGPSILRIQQVVRGDSAAYFCASSPPPGGSEAFFGQGTRLTVV.

Only one count was recorded for this clone. This sequence joins TRBV21-1 and TRBJ2-7; the table names TRBD2, a call not compared with the DNA. TRBV21-1 is a known pseudogene. This CDR3 contains 20 residues. In DNA form, the CDR3 reads TGTGCCAGCAGCGTGCCCTGGGTGGAGACTAGCGGGAGGGTCCCCTACGAGCAGTACGTC. Amino acids: CASSVPWVETSGRVPYEQYV.

V gene TRBV6-5 combines with J gene TRBJ1-5, with D tentatively TRBD1 (5 bases). Trimming removed 8 bases from V and 5 bases from J, with 13 bases in between. The germline CDR1 and CDR2 sequences are MNHEY and SVGAGI. The CDR3 has 13 residues. The CDR3: CASGRQRDQPQHF. CDR3 bases: TGTGCCAGCGGGCGACAGAGAGATCAGCCCCAGCATTTT.

The genes are TRBV3-1 (or the pseudogene TRBV3-2) and TRBJ1-2; tentative D call: TRBD1 (6 bases). This CDR3 is 14 amino acids long. V shed 1 base and J shed 5 bases, with 11 bases lying between them. The germline CDR1 and CDR2 sequences are LGHDT and YNNKEL (reference sequence). The CDR3 reads CASSQGWGPYGYTF. In DNA, the CDR3 is TGTGCCAGCAGCCAAGGTTGGGGGCCGTATGGCTACACCTTC.

The rearrangement uses TRBV6-1 and TRBJ1-5, with a tentative D call TRBD1 (6 bases). V was cut by 5 bases and J by 6 bases, with 14 bases left in between. Germline V gene lookup returns CDR1 MNHNS and CDR2 SASEGT. This CDR3 is 14 amino acids long. The CDR3 sequence is CASSTSTGRQPQHF. In DNA, the CDR3 is TGTGCCAGCAGTACCTCGACAGGCCGTCAGCCCCAGCATTTT.

This chain connects TRBV9 to TRBJ2-5; D is undetermined. The CDR3 contains 13 residues. The germline CDR1 and CDR2 sequences are SGDLS and YYNGEE. Trimming stripped 0 bases from V and 4 bases from J, with 7 bases between. CDR3 nucleotide sequence: TGTGCCAGCAGCGTAGCTCCGGGAGAGACCCAGTACTTC. Translating gives CASSVAPGETQYF. Combining the CDR3 with reference TRBV9 and TRBJ2-5 gives the whole variable domain DSGVTQTPKHLITATGQRVTLRCSPRSGDLSVYWYQQSLDQGLQFLIQYYNGEERAKGNILERFSAQQFPDLHSELNLSSLELGDSALYFCASSVAPGETQYFGPGTRLLVL.

This sequence joins TRBV28 and TRBJ1-6; D is ambiguous. The V end was cut by 7 bases, the J end by 7 bases, with 17 bases between. The germline CDR1 and CDR2 sequences are MDHEN and SYDVKM. The CDR3 is made up of 15 amino acids. Here the CDR3 DNA reads TGTGCCAGCAATGTACGGACGGGCGGGAATTCACCCCTCCACTTT. Translation: CASNVRTGGNSPLHF.

The rearrangement uses TRBV6-5 and TRBJ2-2; 12 positions agree with TRBD2. With 2 bases clipped from V and 5 bases from J, the junction kept 3 bases outside the gene matches. The CDR3 consists of 16 residues. Per the germline V gene, CDR1 is MNHEY and CDR2 is SVGAGI. The CDR3 region has the DNA TGTGCCAGCAGTTACCGACTAGCGGGGGTAACCGGGGAGCTGTTTTTT. Its translation: CASSYRLAGVTGELFF.